The clone carrying this TCR beta chain is labeled as medium-sized. These donors were members of the approximately 110-subject validation cohort, a group separate from the approximately 700-subject first cohort. The sample belongs to a study of cytomegalovirus exposure and HLA in healthy donors. For the study at large: The same platform was used for the approximately 110 validation repertoires and the 600 to 850 first-cohort repertoires, a later analysis reported.

Per the germline V gene, CDR1 is MNHNS and CDR2 is SASEGT. This CDR3 has 15 amino acids. V lost 4 bases, J lost 4 bases, and 0 bases stayed unmatched. This table comes from immunoSEQ multiplex PCR, and its TCRdb copy is limited to in-frame clones, with some not included. The sample lists roughly 260,000 clones; 80% to 90% were seen once. This TCR was recovered from a man aged 18 to 29 in good health and CMV-seronegative. The chain joins TRBV6-1 to TRBJ2-3; TRBD2 matches 15 bases. The sequencing sample was made of PBMCs. The CDR3 is CASSGTSGGADTQYF. The CDR3 nucleotides read TGTGCCAGCAGTGGGACTAGCGGGGGGGCAGATACGCAGTATTTT.